A selection of T cell receptor beta chains follows, all from one sample in a study of blood T cells in healthy people across ages. TCRdb re-called the 5' RACE reads with MiXCR, one entry per CDR3 protein. The profile shows fewer than 2,000,000 distinct CDR3 sequences, 35% to 50% of them singletons. Source material: blood. The receptors stem from a human donor in good health. Both conserved end residues are part of each CDR3. Fields, in order: V gene, D gene, clone size, J gene, CDR3 protein. D genes are given only for firm matches. Some rows have no size entry. The others give once, few or many, or a class for an expanded clone.

>TRBV20-1|.|.|TRBJ1-2
CSARGSGGSYGYTF
>TRBV7-2|TRBD1|many|TRBJ1-2
CASSPDRVTGNGYTF
>TRBV24-1|.|.|TRBJ1-2
CATSESRDTGYTF
>TRBV12-5|TRBD2|.|TRBJ2-1
CASGPWGLAGGRNEQFF
>TRBV7-8|.|few|TRBJ2-7
CASSPAGLFSYEQYF
>TRBV14|.|.|TRBJ1-2
CASSQFLTPAYGYTF
>TRBV5-6|TRBD1|.|TRBJ2-3
CASSSGGFGDTQYF
>TRBV5-1|TRBD2|.|TRBJ2-1
CASSPPSGGFYRGFF
>TRBV28|TRBD1|.|TRBJ1-4
CASSVVDREGDEKLFF
>TRBV20-1|.|.|TRBJ1-2
CSARVRNYGYTF
>TRBV7-2|TRBD2|few|TRBJ2-7
CASKETSGSNHEQYF
>TRBV29-1|.|.|TRBJ1-6
CSVEDLGGDYNSPLHF
>TRBV7-9|TRBD1|.|TRBJ1-4
CASRPAGGGEGEKLFF
>TRBV20-1|TRBD2|few|TRBJ2-1
CSASSGVSYEQFF
>TRBV12-3/TRBV12-4|.|.|TRBJ2-1
CASSMSILQFF
>TRBV29-1|.|.|TRBJ2-7
CSVEEGVQNEQYF
>TRBV2|TRBD1|few|TRBJ2-3
CASMDRRLGNTQYF
>TRBV5-1|.|few|TRBJ1-6
CASSLAGVDNSPLHF
>TRBV5-1|TRBD1|.|TRBJ2-3
CASSWGQQYTDTQYF
>TRBV7-6|.|few|TRBJ2-3
CASSLRTTRTDTQYF
>TRBV11-2|TRBD2|few|TRBJ2-3
CASSLLAGGRDPSTDTQYF
>TRBV6-1|TRBD1|.|TRBJ1-5
CASTSKGGQRQPQHF
>TRBV12-3/TRBV12-4|.|few|TRBJ1-1
CASTIDNTEAFF
>TRBV6-5|.|.|TRBJ2-7
CASKKNYEQYF
>TRBV7-2|.|.|TRBJ2-1
CASSLVSSVEQFF
>TRBV29-1|.|once|TRBJ1-1
CSVEGDTEAFF
>TRBV7-9|.|few|.
CASSSVTGLTVYEQYF
>TRBV24-1|TRBD1|few|.
CATSDTGTVETQYF
>TRBV9|.|.|TRBJ2-1
CASSVGQWGAVNEQFF
>TRBV2|TRBD2|few|TRBJ2-2
CASSATSGGGGELFF
>TRBV12-3/TRBV12-4|.|.|TRBJ2-2
CASSSSGRTGELFF
>TRBV6-5|.|.|TRBJ2-7
CASSYSDPGEQYF
>TRBV7-3|.|.|.
CASSFDQPYEQYF
>TRBV5-1|.|.|TRBJ1-2
CASSFDYDGYTF
>TRBV7-9|.|.|TRBJ1-5
CASSSIEGSQPQHF
>TRBV7-3|TRBD1|.|TRBJ2-7
CASSSGGPGILSNEQYF
>TRBV10-3|.|.|TRBJ1-3
CAMKVASGNTIYF
>TRBV15|.|.|TRBJ1-2
CATSRVDSPSYTF
>TRBV7-8|TRBD2|.|TRBJ2-7
CASSSSGTTEQYF
>TRBV29-1|TRBD1|.|TRBJ2-3
CGVAGTGSILGDTQYF
>TRBV7-9|.|.|TRBJ1-1
CASSFFGLEGTEAFF
>TRBV20-1|TRBD2|.|TRBJ2-3
CSARRVSGGATDTQYF
>TRBV5-1|.|.|TRBJ1-2
CASSLSQGKLDGYTF
>TRBV7-2|.|many|TRBJ2-1
CASSGGIQYNEQFF
>TRBV12-3/TRBV12-4|TRBD2|.|TRBJ2-7
CASSLAGGKARNEQYF
>TRBV4-3|TRBD1|.|TRBJ1-1
CASSQDLGEDRVGTEAFF
>TRBV4-1|.|once|TRBJ1-4
CASSQGDDDEKLFF
>TRBV7-3|TRBD1|few|TRBJ2-1
CASSSSGTGSHEQFF
>TRBV7-2|.|few|TRBJ2-1
CASSFHAGGDNEQFF
>TRBV4-3|.|once|TRBJ2-7
CASSQAMTAGIGEQYF
>TRBV6-2/TRBV6-3|.|.|TRBJ1-1
CASIAPHYEAFF
>TRBV11-2|TRBD1|.|TRBJ2-3
CASSLDGQGQDTQYF
>TRBV5-1|.|.|.
CASSLALGGSGEQYF
>TRBV6-1|TRBD1|.|TRBJ1-1
CASSDRTGSYSEAFF